These 16 T cell receptor beta chains were all obtained from the same sample, sequenced in a study of human T cells and chemical hapten exposure (dated by TCRdb to the early 2020s). The time point tag for this specimen amounts to: patch test 3, about 24 weeks after DPC sensitization. In the paper's terms, the treatment or condition label means: therapeutic diphenylcyclopropenone sensitization with weekly scalp DPC. The method was RACE. The instrument was a NextSeq 500. TCRdb reworked the public reads: Q25 trimming with fastp, MiXCR clone assembly, productive beta chains retained. Rows merge per CDR3 protein into single entries with the most common DNA and genes. Here the sample has approximately 50,000 distinct CDR3 sequences; 9.9% occur a single time. The top ten constitute 16% of the sample. The specimen was whole blood, collected in connection with sensitization to the hapten diphenylcyclopropenone (DPC). Receptors were obtained from a woman in her 40s with alopecia areata. Some clones in this sample may be carry-over from other donors' samples.

There are many counts of this clonotype. The V gene is TRBV11-3, the J gene TRBJ2-7, with D possibly called TRBD1 or TRBD2 (5 bases each). The CDR3 consists of 13 residues. Germline-derived CDR1 and CDR2 are SGHNT and YENEEA. V was trimmed by 3 bases and J by 0 bases, leaving 6 bases between them. The CDR3 coding sequence is TGTGCCAGCAGCTTGGGGGTCTCCTACGAGCAGTACTTC. Its translation: CASSLGVSYEQYF.

The table lists this clonotype with a few counts. J is TRBJ2-5 and V is TRBV18, with D hard to call. The V gene lost 4 bases and the J gene lost 0 bases, with 9 bases spanning the gap. The CDR3 contains 14 residues. CDR1 and CDR2 (germline): KGHSH, LQKENI. The CDR3 DNA sequence: TGTGCCAGCTCACGAGTTGGGGACCAAGAGACCCAGTACTTC. This encodes CASSRVGDQETQYF.

The gene calls are TRBV10-3 and TRBJ1-2; TRBD1 matches at 8 bases. The germline V gene encodes CDR1 ENHRY and CDR2 SYGVKD. This CDR3 comprises 15 residues. The ends lost 8 bases at V and 4 bases at J; junction bases unmatched: 12. CDR3 residues: CAIEERTGTFYGYTF. The CDR3 nucleotides are TGTGCCATCGAGGAGCGGACAGGGACCTTCTATGGCTACACCTTC.

This clonotype was seen only a few times. V and J are TRBV20-1 and TRBJ2-7; the D gene is possibly TRBD2 (5 bases). The germline V gene encodes CDR1 DFQATT and CDR2 SNEGSKA (reference sequence). This CDR3 has 13 residues. V lost 6 bases and J 1 base, leaving 13 bases between the germline ends. DNA for the CDR3: TGCAGTGCCGATAGAGGGCTATCCTACGAGCAGTACTTC. Encoded protein: CSADRGLSYEQYF.

V gene TRBV11-2 combines with J gene TRBJ2-2; a weak D match, TRBD1 (6 bases). Trimming stripped 2 bases from V and 3 bases from J, with 10 bases between. CDR3 length: 15 amino acids. In germline, CDR1 is SGHAT, CDR2 FQNNGV. CDR3 amino acids: CASSLSTGYTGELFF. The CDR3 nucleotides read TGTGCCAGCAGCTTATCTACAGGGTACACCGGGGAGCTGTTTTTT.

The genes are TRBV28 and TRBJ1-4; D is ambiguous. V was trimmed by 5 bases and J by 0 bases, leaving 13 bases between them. Per germline, CDR1 MDHEN and CDR2 SYDVKM. This CDR3 region has 16 residues. The CDR3 loop reads CASSNPTIATNEKLFF. The DNA of the CDR3 is TGTGCCAGCAGTAATCCAACGATTGCAACTAATGAAAAACTGTTTTTT. The entire variable domain, with the rest obtained from reference TRBV28 and TRBJ1-4, is as follows: DVKVTQSSRYLVKRTGEKVFLECVQDMDHENMFWYRQDPGLGLRLIYFSYDVKMKEKGDIPEGYSVSREKKERFSLILESASTNQTSMYLCASSNPTIATNEKLFFGSGTQLSVL.

The J gene is TRBJ2-7, the V gene TRBV7-8; a weak D match, TRBD2 (6 bases). Deletions cut 7 bases from V and 0 bases from J, with 13 bases between. Germline V gives CDR1 SGHVS, CDR2 FQNEAQ. CDR3 size: 14 residues. Here the CDR3 DNA reads TGTGCCAGCACCCTTCGGGGGAGCTCCTACGAGCAGTACTTC. Translating gives CASTLRGSSYEQYF.

The CDR3 bases are TGTGCCAGTAGTACATGGGGGACTGAGACACTATACGAGCAGTACTTC. It specifies CASSTWGTETLYEQYF. The chain has TRBV19 and TRBJ2-7; maybe TRBD2 (6 bases). Germline CDR1 and CDR2: LNHDA and SQIVND (reference sequence). The CDR3 is 16 amino acids. V lost 4 bases, J lost 4 bases, and 20 bases lay in between. Full variable domain (outside the CDR3, taken from reference TRBV19 and TRBJ2-7): DGGITQSPKYLFRKEGQNVTLSCEQNLNHDAMYWYRQDPGQGLRLIYYSQIVNDFQKGDIAEGYSVSREKKESFPLTVTSAQKNPTAFYLCASSTWGTETLYEQYFGPGTRLTVT.

This clonotype was recorded at least ten times. The J gene is TRBJ1-1, the V gene TRBV7-9, with D perhaps matching TRBD1 (5 bases). V lost 11 bases and J lost 1, with 14 bases in between. CDR3 length equals 13 residues. Germline lookup yields CDR1 SEHNR and CDR2 FQNEAQ (reference sequence). The DNA for the CDR3 is TGTGCCTCATGGAGTGGGGGGAACACTGAAGCTTTCTTT. Amino acids: CASWSGGNTEAFF.

The V and J genes are TRBV12-3 or TRBV12-4 and TRBJ1-6; 9 bases line up with TRBD1. V lost 5 bases and J lost 7; bases outside the gene matches: 3. The CDR3 loop spans 14 amino acids. The CDR3 nucleotides are TGTGCCAGCAGTAACAGGGGGCACAATTCACCCCTCCACTTT. Translated: CASSNRGHNSPLHF.

This clonotype was observed many times. The V call is TRBV5-6, the J call TRBJ1-1; D remains unclear. Trimming stripped 4 bases from V and 1 base from J, with 14 bases between. The germline CDR1 and CDR2 sequences are SGHDT and YYEEEE. The CDR3 has 15 amino acids. DNA of the CDR3: TGTGCCAGCAGCCTTGGACCGTTCGGGAACACTGAAGCTTTCTTT. Encoded protein: CASSLGPFGNTEAFF.

The chain joins TRBV20-1 to TRBJ2-7; 8 bases agree with TRBD1. Germline loops: CDR1 DFQATT, CDR2 SNEGSKA (reference sequence). Germline trimming cut 3 bases from V and 3 bases from J; bases unmatched to any gene: 13. CDR3 length: 16 amino acids. The CDR3 DNA is TGCAGTGCTAGCGGTATAAAAGGGACAGGAGACTACGAGCAGTACTTC. This encodes CSASGIKGTGDYEQYF.

This clonotype was seen only a few times. This rearrangement joins TRBV7-2 to TRBJ1-1; no definite D call. Trimming shortened V by 1 base and J by 0 bases, and 6 bases separated the two germline ends. The CDR3 is made up of 14 amino acids. CDR1 is SGHTA, CDR2 FQGNSA, per germline. CDR3 region: CASSLVTMNTEAFF. For the CDR3, the DNA is TGTGCCAGCAGCTTAGTGACGATGAACACTGAAGCTTTCTTT.

This clonotype was counted a few times. The V gene is TRBV20-1, the J gene TRBJ2-3; TRBD1 is a possible D gene (5 bases). Trimming pared 0 bases from V and 9 bases from J, leaving 13 bases between. The germline V gene has CDR1 DFQATT and CDR2 SNEGSKA (reference sequence). The CDR3 covers 13 residues. CDR3 in DNA: TGCAGTGCTAGAGAGATGTTGGGGCGCACGCAGTATTTT. Amino acids: CSAREMLGRTQYF.

The chain couples TRBV7-2 to TRBJ2-3; D not resolved. This CDR3 is 12 amino acids long. V was shortened by 5 bases and J by 2 bases, with 5 bases between the two germline ends. In germline, CDR1 is SGHTA, CDR2 FQGNSA. CDR3 sequence: CASSTYTDTQYF. CDR3 in DNA: TGTGCCAGCAGCACATACACAGATACGCAGTATTTT.

Only a few counts were recorded for this clonotype. V and J are TRBV6-1 and TRBJ2-2; TRBD1 aligns across 8 bases. After removal of 5 bases from V and 6 bases from J, the junction contained 8 bases not matched to a gene. CDR1 and CDR2 (germline): MNHNS, SASEGT. There are 15 residues in the CDR3. The CDR3 DNA follows: TGTGCCAGCAGTCCTATTCAACAGGGGGCCGGGGAGCTGTTTTTT. Translation: CASSPIQQGAGELFF.